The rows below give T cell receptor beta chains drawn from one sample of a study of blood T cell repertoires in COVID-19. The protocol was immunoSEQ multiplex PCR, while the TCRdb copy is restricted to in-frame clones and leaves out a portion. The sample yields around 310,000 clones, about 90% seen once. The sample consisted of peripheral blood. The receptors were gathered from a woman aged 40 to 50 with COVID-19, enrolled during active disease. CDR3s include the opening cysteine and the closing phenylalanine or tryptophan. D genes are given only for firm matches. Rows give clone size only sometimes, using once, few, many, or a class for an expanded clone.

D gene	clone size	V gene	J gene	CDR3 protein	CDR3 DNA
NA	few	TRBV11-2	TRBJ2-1	CASSPGLGGNEQFF	TGTGCCAGCAGCCCCGGGCTTGGAGGGAATGAGCAGTTCTTC
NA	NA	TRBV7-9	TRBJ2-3	CASSLGSSTDTQYF	TGTGCCAGCAGCTTAGGCAGTTCGACAGATACGCAGTATTTT
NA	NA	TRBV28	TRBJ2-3	CASTEGTDTQYF	TGTGCCAGCACGGAGGGCACAGATACGCAGTATTTT
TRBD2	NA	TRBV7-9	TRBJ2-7	CASSLRSGGSSYEQYF	TGTGCCAGCAGCTTAAGGAGCGGCGGGAGCTCCTACGAGCAGTACTTC
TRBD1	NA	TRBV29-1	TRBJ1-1	CSVERDRMNTEAFF	TGCAGCGTTGAAAGGGACAGAATGAACACTGAAGCTTTCTTT
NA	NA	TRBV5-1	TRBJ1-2	CASSKGPGNYGYTF	TGCGCCAGCAGCAAAGGCCCGGGGAACTATGGCTACACCTTC
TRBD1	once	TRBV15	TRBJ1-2	CATSRDLGTESLANYGYTF	TGTGCCACCAGCAGAGATTTAGGGACAGAGAGCTTGGCTAACTATGGCTACACCTTC
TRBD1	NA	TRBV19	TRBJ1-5	CASSIQITGGTSNQPQHF	TGTGCCAGTAGTATACAAATAACAGGGGGCACGAGCAATCAGCCCCAGCATTTT
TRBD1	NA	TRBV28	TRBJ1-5	CASSSTDRGWSNQPQHF	TGTGCCAGCAGCTCCACCGACAGGGGTTGGAGCAATCAGCCCCAGCATTTT
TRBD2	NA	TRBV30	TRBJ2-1	CAWSLGLAGGGAWNHEQFF	TGTGCCTGGAGCCTTGGGCTAGCGGGGGGAGGGGCATGGAACCATGAGCAGTTCTTC
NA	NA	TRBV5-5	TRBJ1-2	CASSSSHYGYTF	TGTGCCAGCAGCTCGTCCCACTATGGCTACACCTTC
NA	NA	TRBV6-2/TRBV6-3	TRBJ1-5	CASSYSGRGPVLQPQHF	TGTGCCAGCAGTTACTCTGGCAGGGGCCCCGTTCTGCAGCCCCAGCATTTT
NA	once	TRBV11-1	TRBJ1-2	CASSSESRGYTF	TGTGCCAGCAGCTCGGAGTCCCGTGGCTACACCTTC
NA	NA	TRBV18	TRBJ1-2	CASSPPQGPNYGYTF	TGTGCCAGCTCACCACCGCAGGGGCCGAACTATGGCTACACCTTC
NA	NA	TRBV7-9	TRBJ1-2	CASSPREGSYGYTF	TGTGCCAGCAGCCCCAGAGAGGGCAGCTATGGCTACACCTTC
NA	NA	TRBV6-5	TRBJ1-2	CASIRTGGSNYGYTF	TGTGCCAGCATCCGAACCGGGGGTTCTAACTATGGCTACACCTTC
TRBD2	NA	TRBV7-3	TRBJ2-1	CASSLKGTSRGGGEQFF	TGTGCCAGCAGCCTGAAGGGTACTAGCCGCGGGGGAGGTGAGCAGTTCTTC
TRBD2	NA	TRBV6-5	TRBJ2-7	CASSLTSSPSGGQYF	TGTGCCAGCAGTTTGACTAGCTCCCCATCCGGGGGGCAGTACTTC
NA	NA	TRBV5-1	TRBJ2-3	CASGGRKAADTQYF	TGCGCCAGCGGAGGACGTAAAGCAGCAGATACGCAGTATTTT
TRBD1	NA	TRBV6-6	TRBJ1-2	CASSSRDRTSSGYTF	TGTGCCAGCAGTTCCCGGGACAGAACCTCCTCTGGCTACACCTTC